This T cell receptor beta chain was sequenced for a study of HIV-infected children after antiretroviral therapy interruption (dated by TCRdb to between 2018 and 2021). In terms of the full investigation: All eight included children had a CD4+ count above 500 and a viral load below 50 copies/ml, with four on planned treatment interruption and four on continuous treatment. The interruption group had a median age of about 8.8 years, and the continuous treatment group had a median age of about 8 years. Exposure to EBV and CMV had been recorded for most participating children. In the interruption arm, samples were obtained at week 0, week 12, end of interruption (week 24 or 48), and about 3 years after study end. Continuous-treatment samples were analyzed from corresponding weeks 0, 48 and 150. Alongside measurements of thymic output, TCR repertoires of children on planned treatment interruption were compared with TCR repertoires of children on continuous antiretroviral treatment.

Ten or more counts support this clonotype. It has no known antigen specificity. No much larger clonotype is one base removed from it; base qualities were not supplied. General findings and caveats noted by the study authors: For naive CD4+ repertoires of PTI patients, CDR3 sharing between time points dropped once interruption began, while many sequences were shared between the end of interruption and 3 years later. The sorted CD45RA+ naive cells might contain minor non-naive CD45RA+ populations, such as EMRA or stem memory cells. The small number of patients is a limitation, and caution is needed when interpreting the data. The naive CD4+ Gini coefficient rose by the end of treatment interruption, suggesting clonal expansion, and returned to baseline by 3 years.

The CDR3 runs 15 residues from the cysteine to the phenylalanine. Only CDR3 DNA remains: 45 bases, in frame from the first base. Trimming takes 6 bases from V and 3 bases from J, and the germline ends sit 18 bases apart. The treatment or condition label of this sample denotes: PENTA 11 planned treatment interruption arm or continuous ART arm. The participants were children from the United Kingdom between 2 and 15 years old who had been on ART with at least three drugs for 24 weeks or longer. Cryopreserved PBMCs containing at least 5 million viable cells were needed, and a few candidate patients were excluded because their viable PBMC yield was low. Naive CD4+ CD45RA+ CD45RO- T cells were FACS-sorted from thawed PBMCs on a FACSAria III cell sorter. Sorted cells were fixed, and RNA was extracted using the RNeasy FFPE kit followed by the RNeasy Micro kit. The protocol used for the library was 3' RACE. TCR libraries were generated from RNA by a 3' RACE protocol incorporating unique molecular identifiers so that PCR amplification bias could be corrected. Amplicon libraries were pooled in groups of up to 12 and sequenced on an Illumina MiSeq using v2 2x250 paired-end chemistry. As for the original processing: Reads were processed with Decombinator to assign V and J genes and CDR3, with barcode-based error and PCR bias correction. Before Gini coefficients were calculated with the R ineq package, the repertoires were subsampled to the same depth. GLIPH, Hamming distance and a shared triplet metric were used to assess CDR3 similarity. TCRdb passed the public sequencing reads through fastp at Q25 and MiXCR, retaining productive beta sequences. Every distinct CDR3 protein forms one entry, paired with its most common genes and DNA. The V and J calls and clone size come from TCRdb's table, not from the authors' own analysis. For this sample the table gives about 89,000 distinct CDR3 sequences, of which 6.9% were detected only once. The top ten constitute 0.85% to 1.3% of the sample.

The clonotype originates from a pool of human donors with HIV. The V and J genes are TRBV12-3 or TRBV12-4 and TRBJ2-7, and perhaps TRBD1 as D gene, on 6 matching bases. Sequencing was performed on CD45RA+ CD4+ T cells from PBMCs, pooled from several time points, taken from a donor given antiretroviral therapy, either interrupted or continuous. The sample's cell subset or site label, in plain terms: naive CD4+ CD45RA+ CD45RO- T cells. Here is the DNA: TGTGCCAGCAGGCATAGTTGGCAGGGGAACTACGAGCAGTACTTC. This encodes CASRHSWQGNYEQYF.